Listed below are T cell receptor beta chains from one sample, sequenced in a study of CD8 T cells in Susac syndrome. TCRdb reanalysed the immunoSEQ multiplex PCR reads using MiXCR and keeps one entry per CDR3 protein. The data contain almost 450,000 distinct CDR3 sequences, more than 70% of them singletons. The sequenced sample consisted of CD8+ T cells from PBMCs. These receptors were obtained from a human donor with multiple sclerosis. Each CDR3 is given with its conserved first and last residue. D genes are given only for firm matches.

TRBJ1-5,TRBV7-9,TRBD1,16,TGTGCCAGCAGCCCAGACAGGGGACCGACCGATCAGCCCCAGCATTTT,CASSPDRGPTDQPQHF
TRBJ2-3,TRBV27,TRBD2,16,TGTGCCAGCAGTTCCGGCGGGGGAAGCTCCACAGATACGCAGTATTTT,CASSSGGGSSTDTQYF
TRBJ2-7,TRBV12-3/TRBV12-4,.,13,TGTGCCAGCACCCCTCCAGGGTCCTACGAGCAGTACTTC,CASTPPGSYEQYF
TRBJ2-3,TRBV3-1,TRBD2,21,TGTGCCAGCAGCCAAGGATTGGACGGTCCACTAGCGGGGGGTGACACAGATACGCAGTATTTT,CASSQGLDGPLAGGDTDTQYF
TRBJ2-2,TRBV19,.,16,TGTGCCAGTAGTGTCATCAGCGGTGGACCCACCGGGGAGCTGTTTTTT,CASSVISGGPTGELFF
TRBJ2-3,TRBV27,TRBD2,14,TGTGCCAGCAGTTCCGGGGGGGGCACAGATACGCAGTATTTT,CASSSGGGTDTQYF
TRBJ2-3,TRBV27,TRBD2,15,TGTGCCAGCAGTGTACTAGCGGGGCTCACAGATACGCAGTATTTT,CASSVLAGLTDTQYF
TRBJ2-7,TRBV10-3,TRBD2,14,TGTGCCATCAGTGTCCTAGCGGGAGACGACGAGCAGTACTTC,CAISVLAGDDEQYF
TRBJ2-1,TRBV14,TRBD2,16,TGTGCCAGCAGCCAAGCAATGGCGGGAGGGCCCAATGAGCAGTTCTTC,CASSQAMAGGPNEQFF
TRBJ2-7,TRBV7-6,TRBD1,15,TGTGCCAGCAGCTTAGCACAGGGGGATTCCTACGAGCAGTACTTC,CASSLAQGDSYEQYF
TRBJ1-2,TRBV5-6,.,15,TGTGCCAGCAGCTTGGTCGGGGCAGGGAGGTATGGCTACACCTTC,CASSLVGAGRYGYTF
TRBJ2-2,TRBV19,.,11,TGTGCCAGTAGTGAACACGGGGAGCTGTTTTTT,CASSEHGELFF
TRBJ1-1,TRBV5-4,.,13,TGTGCCAGCAACCGTAACATGAACACTGAAGCTTTCTTT,CASNRNMNTEAFF